This T cell receptor (beta chain) was sequenced for a study of blood T cell repertoires in COVID-19. Study summary: Italy, Spain and the United States were the sources of the convalescent and acute COVID-19 samples.

Trimming removed 1 base from V and 2 bases from J, with 7 bases in between. This CDR3 has 14 residues. Germline V lookup: CDR1 LGHDT, CDR2 YNNKEL (reference sequence). Per the authors' pipeline: Estimation of nucleated cell counts was performed using reference gene primer amplification. Sequencing was performed with immunoSEQ multiplex PCR; in TCRdb, only in-frame clones are kept and a portion is missing. V and J calls and clone size are copied from that table; D and trimming were computed from the DNA. The sample has about 150,000 clones, 76% seen once. The chain links TRBV3-1 (or the pseudogene TRBV3-2) to TRBJ2-3; D is undetermined. Sequences were obtained from peripheral blood. The receptor was isolated from a woman at least 80 years old with acute or convalescent COVID-19. CDR3 bases: TGTGCCAGCAGCCAAGGATCAGACACAGATACGCAGTATTTT. Protein product: CASSQGSDTDTQYF.